What follows are 23 T cell receptor beta chains derived from one specimen sequenced in a study of T cell changes during pregnancy in multiple sclerosis. Method: immunoSEQ multiplex PCR; TCRdb's copy keeps in-frame clones and lacks some. Among 40,000 to 55,000 clones listed, roughly 91% were seen once. Sequences were derived from CD4+ T cells from peripheral blood mononuclear cells, sampled in the second trimester of pregnancy. The source is a female donor with multiple sclerosis, enrolled in a pregnancy study.

On this clone: An end of the junction differs from the germline gene, which may be a read error. The chain uses TRBV7-7 and TRBJ2-1; unclear D gene. Germline values: CDR1 SSHAT, CDR2 FNYEAQ (reference sequence). The CDR3 runs 17 residues. Here the CDR3 reads CASSLLSGATSYNEQFF. CDR3 sequence (DNA): TGTGCTAGCAGCTTATTATCCGGAGCTACCTCCTACAATGAGCAGTTCTTC.

J is TRBJ1-1 and V is TRBV6-1, with a tentative D call TRBD1 (6 bases). CDR1 is MNHNS and CDR2 is SASEGT in the germline V gene. V shed 6 bases and J shed 1 base, with 12 bases lying between them. There are 14 residues in the CDR3. As DNA, the CDR3 is TGTGCCAGCAGGTTGATGGGACAGAACACTGAAGCTTTCTTT. This translates into CASRLMGQNTEAFF.

The chain joins TRBV5-1 to TRBJ2-2; D is ambiguous. Germline loops: CDR1 SGHRS, CDR2 YFSETQ. Trimming took 7 bases from V and 1 from J, leaving 5 bases between them. The CDR3 is 12 residues long. CDR3 amino acids: CASQKNTGELFF. DNA for the CDR3: TGCGCCAGCCAAAAGAACACCGGGGAGCTGTTTTTT.

The chain combines TRBV5-1 with TRBJ1-2, with D perhaps matching TRBD1 (6 bases). CDR1 SGHRS and CDR2 YFSETQ come from the germline V gene. The CDR3 is made up of 14 amino acids. Trimming removed 2 bases from V and 2 bases from J, with 10 bases in between. The CDR3 region is CASSFGGQNYGYTF. CDR3 coding DNA: TGCGCCAGCAGCTTTGGGGGACAAAACTATGGCTACACCTTC.

The CDR3 loop is CASRLDRGNEKLFF. In nucleotides, the CDR3 is TGTGCCAGCAGATTGGACAGGGGTAATGAAAAACTGTTTTTT. The V and J genes are TRBV6-1 and TRBJ1-4, with 9 bases fitting TRBD1. The length of the CDR3 is 14 residues. J was trimmed by 4 bases and V by 6 bases; bases with no gene match: 3. Germline V gene lookup returns CDR1 MNHNS and CDR2 SASEGT.

This clone was seen more than once but under ten times. The J gene is TRBJ2-7, the V gene TRBV18; TRBD1 agrees at 7 bases. The germline gives CDR1 KGHSH, CDR2 LQKENI. The CDR3 has 14 residues. Trimming at V came to 3 bases and at J to 3 bases, leaving 5 bases not matched to a gene. The DNA for the CDR3 is TGTGCCAGCTCACCGCGACAGGGTCTCTACGAGCAGTACTTC. Translating it yields CASSPRQGLYEQYF.

The rearrangement joins TRBV6-1 to TRBJ2-5, with 8 bases matching TRBD2. Trimming took 1 base from V and 7 from J; bases not matched to a gene: 8. Germline V gene sequence: CDR1 MNHNS, CDR2 SASEGT. This CDR3 spans 15 amino acids. CDR3 sequence: CASSEVAGGLGTQYF. The CDR3 DNA sequence: TGTGCCAGCAGTGAAGTGGCGGGGGGTCTTGGGACCCAGTACTTC.

The rearrangement uses TRBV9 and TRBJ2-1; 9 bases line up with TRBD1. The germline gives CDR1 SGDLS, CDR2 YYNGEE. CDR3 length: 20 amino acids. Unmatched junction bases numbered 17, after V lost 4 bases and J lost 0 bases. CDR3 coding DNA: TGTGCCAGCAGCAAAAGGACAGGGGCGTCCTTCTTGAACTCCTACAATGAGCAGTTCTTC. Amino acids: CASSKRTGASFLNSYNEQFF.

The rearrangement links TRBV9 to TRBJ2-4, with 10 positions matching TRBD2. With V trimmed by 0 bases and J by 7 bases, 10 bases remained unmatched. Germline CDR1 is SGDLS and CDR2 is YYNGEE. The CDR3 spans 17 residues. CDR3 DNA sequence: TGTGCCAGCAGCGTAGAAATTTCGAGCGGGGGGGCGAACATTCAGTACTTC. Protein: CASSVEISSGGANIQYF.

The V call is TRBV15, the J call TRBJ2-2; 8 bases are shared with TRBD1. This CDR3 has 20 residues. CDR1 and CDR2 (germline): LNHNV, YYDKDF (reference sequence). The V and J ends lost 0 bases and 1 base, in that order; junction bases with no gene match: 13. As DNA, the CDR3 is TGTGCCACCAGCAGAGATCGTTGGTCAGGGGGCTTGGGGAACACCGGGGAGCTGTTTTTT. Amino acids: CATSRDRWSGGLGNTGELFF. The full variable domain, completed using reference TRBV15 and TRBJ2-2, is DAMVIQNPRYQVTQFGKPVTLSCSQTLNHNVMYWYQQKSSQAPKLLFHYYDKDFNNEADTPDNFQSRRPNTSFCFLDIRSPGLGDTAMYLCATSRDRWSGGLGNTGELFFGEGSRLTVL.

The gene calls are TRBV2 and TRBJ1-5; D possibly corresponds to TRBD1 (5 bases). The CDR3 is made up of 14 amino acids. The germline gives CDR1 SNHLY, CDR2 FYNNEI. Trimming took off 8 bases at V and 2 bases at J, with 13 bases between the two ends. The CDR3 region has the DNA TGTGCCAGCTGTAAGGAAGGGGGCAATCAGCCCCAGCATTTT. It translates to CASCKEGGNQPQHF.

The gene calls are TRBV2 and TRBJ2-7, with no clear D. This CDR3 comprises 14 residues. The V gene's germline CDR1 is SNHLY and CDR2 FYNNEI. V shed 5 bases and J shed 3 bases, with 14 bases lying between them. In nucleotides, the CDR3 is TGTGCCAGCAGTCCCCTGGCTAGGAACTACGAGCAGTACTTC. It translates to CASSPLARNYEQYF.

This chain links TRBV19 with TRBJ1-3; D gene unclear. Germline V CDR1 and CDR2: LNHDA, SQIVND (reference sequence). Deletions cut 5 bases from V and 0 bases from J, with 8 bases between. The CDR3 extends over 14 amino acids. This CDR3 is CASSGADSGNTIYF. Written as DNA, the CDR3 is TGTGCCAGTAGTGGAGCAGACTCTGGAAACACCATATATTTT.

The chain joins TRBV5-6 to TRBJ1-2; D is unresolved. Germline assignment: CDR1 SGHDT and CDR2 YYEEEE. The CDR3 runs 13 residues. Trimming removed 0 bases from V and 6 bases from J, with 9 bases in between. In DNA form, the CDR3 reads TGTGCCAGCAGCTTGGTTTCTTCGGATGGCTACACCTTC. Its translation: CASSLVSSDGYTF.

The chain uses TRBV11-1 and TRBJ1-2; 11 bases align to TRBD1. CDR1 SGHAT and CDR2 FQDESV come from the germline V gene (reference sequence). V was pared by 6 bases and J by 11 bases, with 8 bases of the junction left unmatched. This CDR3 is built from 13 residues. CDR3 amino acids: CASSLEGQGAYTF. CDR3 DNA sequence: TGTGCCAGCAGTTTGGAAGGACAGGGGGCTTACACCTTC.

The chain recombines TRBV25-1 with TRBJ1-1; weak D call: TRBD1 (6 bases). CDR1 and CDR2 (germline): MGHDK, SYGVNS. The CDR3 extends over 13 amino acids. V gave up 3 bases and J gave up 3 bases, with 8 bases separating them. The CDR3 is CASSDGQHTEAFF. CDR3 DNA sequence: TGTGCCAGCAGTGATGGACAGCACACTGAAGCTTTCTTT. Together with reference TRBV25-1 and TRBJ1-1, the CDR3 gives the full variable domain: EADIYQTPRYLVIGTGKKITLECSQTMGHDKMYWYQQDPGMELHLIHYSYGVNSTEKGDLSSESTVSRIRTEHFPLTLESARPSHTSQYLCASSDGQHTEAFFGQGTRLTVV.

The rearrangement joins TRBV6-5 to TRBJ1-3; tentative D call: TRBD1 (5 bases). The CDR3 spans 13 residues. Germline V gene data show CDR1 as MNHEY and CDR2 as SVGAGI. Trimming pared 8 bases from V and 1 base from J, leaving 9 bases between. For the CDR3, the DNA is TGTGCCAGCCGGGGGGGTTCTGGAAACACCATATATTTT. Encoded protein: CASRGGSGNTIYF.

A word on this clone: A read error may account for a junction end that differs from germline. The CDR3 DNA is TGTGCTAGCAGCCCGGGTCGGACAGGGGCAGGGAAGTCCACAGATACGCAGTATTTT. This gives the protein CASSPGRTGAGKSTDTQYF. V is TRBV7-7 and J is TRBJ2-3; 9 bases agree with TRBD1. CDR1 and CDR2 (germline): SSHAT, FNYEAQ (reference sequence). The CDR3 consists of 19 residues.

This clone was found once. The chain carries TRBV6-1 and TRBJ2-1, with a tentative D call TRBD2 (6 bases). This CDR3 region has 11 residues. Germline assignment: CDR1 MNHNS and CDR2 SASEGT. Trimming cost V 4 bases and J 9 bases, with 7 bases left between them. CDR3 residues: CASSGGGEQFF. CDR3 DNA sequence: TGTGCCAGCAGTGGGGGAGGTGAGCAGTTCTTC.

The gene calls are TRBV6-6 and TRBJ2-7, with D possibly matching TRBD1 (6 bases). Germline V gives CDR1 MNHNY, CDR2 SVGAGI (reference sequence). The CDR3 loop spans 15 amino acids. V lost 6 bases, J lost 0 bases, and 15 bases lay in between. In DNA form, the CDR3 reads TGTGCCAGCAGGGACCGGACAGTAAGCTCCTACGAGCAGTACTTC. Its protein product is CASRDRTVSSYEQYF.

The CDR3 sequence is CASSFQGHYEQYF. The CDR3 coding sequence is TGTGCCAGCAGCTTCCAGGGCCACTACGAGCAGTACTTC. This chain connects TRBV5-5 to TRBJ2-7; D possibly corresponds to TRBD1 (5 bases). Germline loops: CDR1 SGHKS, CDR2 YYEKEE (reference sequence). The CDR3 covers 13 residues. V shed 2 bases and J shed 3 bases, with 9 bases lying between them.

The chain uses TRBV9 and TRBJ2-7, with D perhaps TRBD1 (5 bases). Germline V gene data show CDR1 as SGDLS and CDR2 as YYNGEE. The V end lost 0 bases, the J end lost 4 bases, and 14 bases lay between the germline ends. The CDR3 length is 15 residues. CDR3: CASSVATGDLYEQYF. The CDR3 nucleotides are TGTGCCAGCAGCGTAGCAACAGGAGACCTATACGAGCAGTACTTC.

The chain is built from TRBV5-1 and TRBJ1-5; D unresolved. Germline V gene lookup returns CDR1 SGHRS and CDR2 YFSETQ. V lost 4 bases to trimming and J lost 4 bases, with 12 bases between them. CDR3 length equals 14 residues. This chain's CDR3 is CASSHGEKNQPQHF. The DNA of the CDR3 is TGCGCCAGCAGCCACGGTGAAAAAAATCAGCCCCAGCATTTT.